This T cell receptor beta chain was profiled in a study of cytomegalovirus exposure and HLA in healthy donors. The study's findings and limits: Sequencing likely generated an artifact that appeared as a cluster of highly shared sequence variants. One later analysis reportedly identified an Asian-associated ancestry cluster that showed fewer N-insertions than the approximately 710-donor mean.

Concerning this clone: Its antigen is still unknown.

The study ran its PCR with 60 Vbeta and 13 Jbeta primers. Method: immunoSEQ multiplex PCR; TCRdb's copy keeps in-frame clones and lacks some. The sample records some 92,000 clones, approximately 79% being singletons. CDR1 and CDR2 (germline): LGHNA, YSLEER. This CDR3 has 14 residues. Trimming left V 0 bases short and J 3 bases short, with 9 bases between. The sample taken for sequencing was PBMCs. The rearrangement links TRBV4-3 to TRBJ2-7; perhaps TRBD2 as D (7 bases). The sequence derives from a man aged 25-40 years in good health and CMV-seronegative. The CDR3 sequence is CASSQDRGGYEQYF. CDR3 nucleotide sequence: TGCGCCAGCAGCCAAGATAGGGGGGGCTACGAGCAGTACTTC.